This T cell receptor beta chain derives from a study of blood T cell repertoires in COVID-19. Study-level information: Samples representing acute and convalescent COVID-19 were sourced from the United States, Italy and Spain.

Profiling relied on immunoSEQ multiplex PCR, and the TCRdb table lists in-frame clones only, not all of them. Of approximately 150,000 clones listed, about 83% are singletons. The CDR3 is made up of 15 amino acids. Per germline, CDR1 SGHVS and CDR2 FQNEAQ. V lost 2 bases, J lost 5 bases, and 1 base stayed unmatched. The TCR originated in a woman of 80 years or more with acute or convalescent COVID-19. Sequenced: peripheral blood. The V call is TRBV7-8, the J call TRBJ2-1; 12 nucleotides line up with TRBD2. CDR3 coding DNA: TGTGCCAGCAGCTTACGACTAGCGGGGGACAATGAGCAGTTCTTC. It translates to CASSLRLAGDNEQFF.